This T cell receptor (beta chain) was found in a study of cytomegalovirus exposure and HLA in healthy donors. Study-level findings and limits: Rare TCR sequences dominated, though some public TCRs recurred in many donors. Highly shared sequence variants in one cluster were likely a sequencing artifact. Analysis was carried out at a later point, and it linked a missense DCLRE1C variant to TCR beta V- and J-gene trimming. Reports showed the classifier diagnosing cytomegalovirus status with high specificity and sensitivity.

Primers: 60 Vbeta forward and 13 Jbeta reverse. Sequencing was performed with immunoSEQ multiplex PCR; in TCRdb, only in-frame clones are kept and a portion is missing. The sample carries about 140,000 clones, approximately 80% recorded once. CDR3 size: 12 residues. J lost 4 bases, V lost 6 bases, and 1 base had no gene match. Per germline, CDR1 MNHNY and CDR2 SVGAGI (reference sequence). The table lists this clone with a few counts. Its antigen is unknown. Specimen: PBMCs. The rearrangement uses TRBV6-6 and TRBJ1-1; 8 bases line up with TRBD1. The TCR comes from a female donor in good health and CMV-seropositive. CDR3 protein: CASRTGGTEAFF. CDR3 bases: TGTGCCAGCAGAACAGGGGGCACTGAAGCTTTCTTT.